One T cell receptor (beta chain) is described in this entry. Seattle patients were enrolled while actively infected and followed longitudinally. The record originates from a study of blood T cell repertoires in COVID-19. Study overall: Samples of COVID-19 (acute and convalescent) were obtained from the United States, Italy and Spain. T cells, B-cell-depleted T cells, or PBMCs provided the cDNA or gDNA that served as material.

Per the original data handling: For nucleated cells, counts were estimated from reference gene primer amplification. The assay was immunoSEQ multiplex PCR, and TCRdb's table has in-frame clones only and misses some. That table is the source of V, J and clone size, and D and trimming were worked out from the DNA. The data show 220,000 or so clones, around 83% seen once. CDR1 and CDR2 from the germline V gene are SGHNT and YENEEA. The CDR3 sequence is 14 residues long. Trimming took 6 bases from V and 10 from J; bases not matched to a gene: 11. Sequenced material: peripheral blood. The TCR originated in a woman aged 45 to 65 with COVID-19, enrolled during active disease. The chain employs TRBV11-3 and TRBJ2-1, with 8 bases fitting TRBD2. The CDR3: CASRGGLAGGEQFF. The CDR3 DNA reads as TGTGCCAGCAGGGGGGGCCTAGCGGGTGGAGAGCAGTTCTTC.